The clone carrying this T cell receptor beta chain counts as medium-sized. These data come from a study of breast tumors, draining lymph nodes, adjacent tissues. TCRdb re-derived calls from the multiplex PCR reads in MiXCR, one entry per CDR3 protein. Here the sample spans 20,000 to 25,000 distinct CDR3 sequences, about 25% being singletons. Germline V lookup: CDR1 MGHRA, CDR2 YSYEKL. V lost 4 bases to trimming and J lost 0 bases; unmatched junction nucleotides: 11. CDR3 length: 17 residues. The TCR comes from a female donor with breast cancer. Some clones in this sample may be carry-over from other donors' samples. The V call is TRBV4-1, the J call TRBJ2-7; 8 bases map to TRBD1. Sequencing was performed on breast tumor tissue. DNA for the CDR3: TGCGCCAGCAGCCCATACCCGGGACAGGAGTTCTCCTACGAGCAGTACTTC. Amino acid sequence: CASSPYPGQEFSYEQYF.